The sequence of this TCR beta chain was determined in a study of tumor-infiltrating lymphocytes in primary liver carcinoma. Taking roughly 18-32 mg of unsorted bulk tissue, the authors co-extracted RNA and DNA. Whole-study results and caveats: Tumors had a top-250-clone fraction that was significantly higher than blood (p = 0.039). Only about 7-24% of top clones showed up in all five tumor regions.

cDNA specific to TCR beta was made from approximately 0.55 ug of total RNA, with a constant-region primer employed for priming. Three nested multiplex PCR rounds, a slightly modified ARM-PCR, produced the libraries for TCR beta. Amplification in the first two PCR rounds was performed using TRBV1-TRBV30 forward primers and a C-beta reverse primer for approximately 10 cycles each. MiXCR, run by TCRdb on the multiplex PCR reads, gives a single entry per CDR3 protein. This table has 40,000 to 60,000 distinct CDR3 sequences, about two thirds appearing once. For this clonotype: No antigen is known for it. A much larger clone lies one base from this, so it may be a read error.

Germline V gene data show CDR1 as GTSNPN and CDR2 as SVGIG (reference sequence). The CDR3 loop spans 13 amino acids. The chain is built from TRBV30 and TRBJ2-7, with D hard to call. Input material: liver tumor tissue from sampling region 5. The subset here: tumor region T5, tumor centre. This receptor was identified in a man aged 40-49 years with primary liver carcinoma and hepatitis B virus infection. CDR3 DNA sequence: TGTGTCTGGAGTGGTGAGGTGTACTACGAGCAGTACTTC. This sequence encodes CVWSGEVYYEQYF.